Shown below are 6 T cell receptor beta chains from a single sample sequenced in a study of T cells in Graves' hyperthyroidism and ophthalmopathy. RNA transcripts were the template for amplifying TCR beta CDR3 regions. HTBI primers were used for first-round RT-PCR of the TCR CDR3. Using its own MiXCR run on the multiplex PCR reads, TCRdb lists one record per CDR3 protein. The sample lists over 350,000 distinct CDR3 sequences; over 12% were seen once. Sequenced material: blood. These receptors were taken from a middle-aged man with Graves' ophthalmopathy.

This clonotype was seen a few times. This chain links TRBV2 with TRBJ2-2; 7 nucleotides align to TRBD1. The trim removed 6 bases at V and 7 bases at J, leaving 8 bases unmatched. This CDR3 has 14 amino acids. From germline, CDR1 is SNHLY and CDR2 FYNNEI. In DNA form, the CDR3 reads TGTGCCAGCAGGGGGGACAGATGGGTCGGGGAGCTGTTTTTT. Amino acids: CASRGDRWVGELFF.

This chain's CDR3 is CASSLALLAGVEQETQYF. CDR3 coding DNA: TGTGCCAGCAGCTTAGCTTTACTAGCGGGAGTAGAACAAGAGACCCAGTACTTC. The rearrangement links TRBV7-2 to TRBJ2-5, with TRBD2 matching over 11 bases. Germline V gives CDR1 SGHTA, CDR2 FQGNSA. V gave up 0 bases and J gave up 2 bases; unmatched junction bases: 8. The CDR3 has 18 residues. Filled out from reference TRBV7-2 and TRBJ2-5, the complete variable domain reads GAGVSQSPSNKVTEKGKDVELRCDPISGHTALYWYRQSLGQGLEFLIYFQGNSAPDKSGLPSDRFSAERTGGSVSTLTIQRTQQEDSAVYLCASSLALLAGVEQETQYFGPGTRLLVL.

This clonotype was recorded many times. The rearrangement joins TRBV12-3 or TRBV12-4 to TRBJ2-1, with 8 bases lining up with TRBD1. V was pared by 6 bases and J by 4 bases, with 8 bases of the junction left unmatched. The length of the CDR3 is 15 residues. The DNA of the CDR3 is TGTGCCAGCAGCACCGACAGGGGTGGGTACAATGAGCAGTTCTTC. It specifies CASSTDRGGYNEQFF.

This clonotype appeared many times. This chain joins TRBV2 and TRBJ1-5; D gene unclear. CDR3 length: 14 residues. V lost 6 bases and J lost 0, with 9 bases in between. Germline loops: CDR1 SNHLY, CDR2 FYNNEI. The CDR3 protein is CASSVSGSNQPQHF. The CDR3 bases are TGTGCCAGCAGCGTGTCGGGTAGCAATCAGCCCCAGCATTTT.

The rearrangement joins TRBV29-1 to TRBJ2-5, with D possibly TRBD2 on 6 matching bases. The germline gives CDR1 SQVTM, CDR2 ANQGSEA. Between the trimmed V and J ends, which lost 6 bases and 5 bases, there was a span of 19 bases. There are 14 residues in the CDR3. Here the CDR3 DNA reads TGCAGCGTCCCTCGGGACTCGGCGCAGGAGACCCAGTACTTC. Translating gives CSVPRDSAQETQYF.

This clonotype was counted at least ten times. The rearrangement uses TRBV2 and TRBJ2-3; TRBD2 might be the D (5 bases). Germline CDR1 reads SNHLY; CDR2 reads FYNNEI. V was trimmed by 3 bases and J by 8 bases, leaving 9 bases between them. This CDR3 comprises 12 residues. CDR3 residues: CASSDGVGTQYF. CDR3 DNA sequence: TGTGCCAGCAGTGACGGGGTCGGTACGCAGTATTTT.